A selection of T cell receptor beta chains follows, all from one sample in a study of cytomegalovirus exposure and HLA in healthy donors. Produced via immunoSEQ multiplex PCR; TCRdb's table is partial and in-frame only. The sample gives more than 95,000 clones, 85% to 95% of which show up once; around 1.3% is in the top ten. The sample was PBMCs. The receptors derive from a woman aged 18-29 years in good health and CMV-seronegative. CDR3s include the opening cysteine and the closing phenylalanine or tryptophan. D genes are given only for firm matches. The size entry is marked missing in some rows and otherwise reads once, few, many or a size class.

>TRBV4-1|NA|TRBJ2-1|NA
CATSPPGDEQFF
TGCGCCACCAGTCCCCCCGGGGATGAGCAGTTCTTC
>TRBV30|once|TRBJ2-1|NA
CALQESSYNEQFF
TGTGCCTTACAGGAGAGCTCCTACAATGAGCAGTTCTTC
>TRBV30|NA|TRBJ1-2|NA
CAWKQQAFYGYTF
TGTGCCTGGAAACAGCAGGCCTTCTATGGCTACACCTTC
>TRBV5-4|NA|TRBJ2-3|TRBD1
CASSQDRGSTDTQYF
TGTGCCAGCAGTCAGGACAGGGGCAGCACAGATACGCAGTATTTT
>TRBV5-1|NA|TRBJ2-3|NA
CASSFQPTLSTDTQYF
TGCGCCAGCAGCTTCCAACCAACCCTAAGCACAGATACGCAGTATTTT
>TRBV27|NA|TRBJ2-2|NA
CASSLWGGNAGELFF
TGTGCCAGCAGTTTATGGGGGGGCAACGCCGGGGAGCTGTTTTTT
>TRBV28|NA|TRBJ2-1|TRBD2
CASSQWTSGDNEQFF
TGTGCCAGCAGTCAATGGACTAGCGGGGACAATGAGCAGTTCTTC
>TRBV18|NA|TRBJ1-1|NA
CASSPGGDTEAFF
TGTGCCAGCTCACCAGGAGGGGATACTGAAGCTTTCTTT
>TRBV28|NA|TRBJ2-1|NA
CASSTTSWMNEQFF
TGTGCCAGCAGTACTACCTCGTGGATGAATGAGCAGTTCTTC
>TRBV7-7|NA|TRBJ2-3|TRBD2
CASSQTSASTDTQYF
TGTGCTAGCAGCCAGACTAGCGCGAGCACAGATACGCAGTATTTT
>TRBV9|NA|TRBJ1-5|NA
CASSVGGGTDQPQHF
TGTGCCAGCAGCGTAGGGGGGGGAACGGATCAGCCCCAGCATTTT
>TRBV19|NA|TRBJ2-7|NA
CASSTYDAGNNEQYF
TGTGCCAGTAGCACATATGATGCGGGGAACAACGAGCAGTACTTC
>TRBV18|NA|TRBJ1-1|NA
CASSPNRGADEAFF
TGTGCCAGCTCACCGAATCGGGGGGCGGATGAAGCTTTCTTT
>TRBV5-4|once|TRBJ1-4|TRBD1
CASSRGTEDEKLFF
TGTGCCAGCAGCCGTGGGACAGAAGATGAAAAACTGTTTTTT
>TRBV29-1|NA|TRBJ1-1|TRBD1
CSVAGQITEAFF
TGCAGCGTTGCGGGACAGATCACTGAAGCTTTCTTT
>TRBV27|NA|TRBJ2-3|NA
CASSIPGQPTDTQYF
TGTGCCAGCAGCATACCGGGACAACCCACAGATACGCAGTATTTT
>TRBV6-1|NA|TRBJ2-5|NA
CASSETGLRQETQYF
TGTGCCAGCAGTGAAACCGGACTGCGACAAGAGACCCAGTACTTC
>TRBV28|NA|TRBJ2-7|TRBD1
CASSSSGTGSYEQYF
TGTGCCAGCAGTTCCTCCGGGACAGGGTCCTACGAGCAGTACTTC
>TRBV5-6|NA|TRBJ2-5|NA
CASSPVIDPKRETQYF
TGTGCCAGCAGCCCGGTCATAGATCCTAAGAGGGAGACCCAGTACTTC
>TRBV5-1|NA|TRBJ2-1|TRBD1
CASSPGDSYNEQFF
TGCGCCAGCAGCCCTGGGGACAGTTACAATGAGCAGTTCTTC
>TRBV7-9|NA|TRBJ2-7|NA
CASSLAEEYEQYF
TGTGCCAGCAGCTTAGCTGAGGAATACGAGCAGTACTTC
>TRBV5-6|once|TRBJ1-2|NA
CASSLSTDPYGYTF
TGTGCCAGCAGCTTGTCGACAGACCCTTATGGCTACACCTTC